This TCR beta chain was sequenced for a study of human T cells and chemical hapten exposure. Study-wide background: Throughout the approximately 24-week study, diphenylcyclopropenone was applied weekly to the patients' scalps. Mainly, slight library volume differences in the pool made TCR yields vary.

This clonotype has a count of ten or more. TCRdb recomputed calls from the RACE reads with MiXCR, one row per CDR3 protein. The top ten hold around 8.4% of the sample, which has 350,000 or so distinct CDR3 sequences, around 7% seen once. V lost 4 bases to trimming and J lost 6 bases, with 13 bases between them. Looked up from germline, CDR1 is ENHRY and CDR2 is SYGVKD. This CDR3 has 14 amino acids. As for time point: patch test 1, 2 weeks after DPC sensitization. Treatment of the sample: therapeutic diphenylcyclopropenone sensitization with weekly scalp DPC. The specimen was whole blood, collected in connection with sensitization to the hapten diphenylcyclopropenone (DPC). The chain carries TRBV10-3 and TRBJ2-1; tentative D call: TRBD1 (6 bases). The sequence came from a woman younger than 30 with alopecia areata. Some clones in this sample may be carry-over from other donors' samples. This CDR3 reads CAISGRQASNEQFF. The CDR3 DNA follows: TGTGCCATCAGTGGCCGACAGGCCTCCAATGAGCAGTTCTTC.